The 2 T cell receptor beta chains below all came from one sample that was sequenced in a study of OX40 agonist ivuxolimab in advanced cancers. TCRdb keeps only in-frame clones here, not all; method: immunoSEQ multiplex PCR. The sample carries 50,000 to 65,000 clones, around 84% recorded once. The sample in question was CD4+ or CD8+ T cells sorted from blood, obtained in a trial of the OX40 agonist ivuxolimab. The receptor set was obtained from an adult with an advanced solid tumor such as melanoma, head and neck, liver or kidney cancer.

As regards this clone: This sample includes further DNA sequences coding for the same CDR3. The V and J genes are TRBV5-1 and TRBJ2-5, with D perhaps matching TRBD2 (5 bases). This CDR3 spans 12 amino acids. Per the germline V gene, CDR1 is SGHRS and CDR2 is YFSETQ. Trimming took off 5 bases at V and 4 bases at J, with 9 bases between the two ends. CDR3 amino acids: CASSEGGETQYF. CDR3 nucleotides: TGCGCCAGCAGTGAGGGCGGAGAGACCCAGTACTTC. Using reference TRBV5-1 and TRBJ2-5 for the parts outside the CDR3, the full variable domain is KAGVTQTPRYLIKTRGQQVTLSCSPISGHRSVSWYQQTPGQGLQFLFEYFSETQRNKGNFPGRFSGRQFSNSRSEMNVSTLELGDSALYLCASSEGGETQYFGPGTRLLVL.

This rearrangement joins TRBV29-1 to TRBJ1-2; D is uncertain. The CDR3 runs 14 residues. V dropped 0 bases and J dropped 4 bases, with 12 bases sitting between them. CDR1 and CDR2 (germline): SQVTM, ANQGSEA. DNA of the CDR3: TGCAGCGTTGAAGAGGATGAGGGAATCTATGGCTACACCTTC. This gives the protein CSVEEDEGIYGYTF.